This T cell receptor beta chain was sequenced during a study of metastatic and nonmetastatic thyroid tumors. Study details: The authors compared repertoires across blood and tumor or nodule tissue from malignant and benign thyroid patients.

At least ten counts were recorded for this clone. The junction had 6 bases not matched to a gene; V was cut back by 4 bases and J by 9 bases. Germline lookup yields CDR1 SNHLY and CDR2 FYNNEI. The CDR3 loop spans 13 amino acids. TCRdb re-called the PCR reads with MiXCR. The data contain 45,000 to 55,000 clones, under 25% of them singletons. Prior to thyroid surgery, none of the patients had received any treatment. The sequence was collected from a male donor with papillary thyroid cancer or a benign thyroid nodule (not recorded which). Some clones in this sample may be carry-over from other donors' samples. The specimen sequenced was blood. V is TRBV2 and J is TRBJ2-4; 7 nucleotides align to TRBD2. The CDR3 here is CASSGQTSSIQYF. CDR3 DNA: TGTGCCAGCAGTGGTCAGACTAGCAGCATTCAGTACTTC.